This TCR beta chain derives from a study of shared clonotypes between healthy human individuals. Study background: Per donor, three plates held CD4 naive cells, three held CD4 memory, two held CD8 naive and one held CD8 memory.

V lost 6 bases and J lost 4, with 12 bases in between. The CDR3 extends over 13 amino acids. Germline lookup yields CDR1 MDHEN and CDR2 SYDVKM. Notes on this clone: Its target is not known.

Broader study findings: The donor pool, a small one, limited the genetic and exposure-history diversity represented. Shared clonotypes across all four donors exceeded non-shared ones in generation probability.

Naive CD8 cells lacked CD45RO, underwent positive selection for CCR7 and left out terminally differentiated effector memory CD45RA+ cells. Here immunoSEQ multiplex PCR was the method, and the copy in TCRdb shows in-frame clones only, minus some. The data hold more than 2 million clones, with around 93% observed a single time. The J gene is TRBJ1-1, the V gene TRBV28; TRBD1 is a possible D gene (6 bases). What was sequenced was naive CD8+ T cells from PBMCs. This TCR was recovered from a man between 18 and 35 years old in good health. Some clones in this sample may be carry-over from other donors' samples. This CDR3 is CASRKGERTEAFF. As DNA, the CDR3 is TGTGCCAGCAGAAAGGGGGAGCGCACTGAAGCTTTCTTT.